There are a few counts of the clone carrying this T cell receptor (beta chain). These data are taken from a study of blood T cell repertoires in COVID-19. Across the study: PBMCs, B-cell-depleted T cells, or T cells provided the cDNA or gDNA that made up the material.

The CDR3 sequence is 17 residues long. The ends were cut back, 5 bases at V and 0 bases at J, with 17 bases in the middle. The germline V gene encodes CDR1 SGHVS and CDR2 FQNEAQ. Per the original data handling: Amplified reference gene primers provided the basis for estimating nucleated cell counts. TCRdb's table, derived via immunoSEQ multiplex PCR, lists solely in-frame clones and lacks some. V, J and clone size were drawn from that table, and D and trimming were deduced from the DNA. The sample records about 60,000 clones, 76% being singletons. This clonotype was obtained from a woman older than 75 with acute or convalescent COVID-19. J is TRBJ2-1 and V is TRBV7-8, with no clear D. The specimen sequenced was peripheral blood. CDR3 nucleotides: TGTGCCAGCAGCCTCCGCCTCTCTACCGGCTCCTACAATGAGCAGTTCTTC. Translated: CASSLRLSTGSYNEQFF.